This T cell receptor beta chain came from a study of memory CD4+ T cells and cytomegalovirus serostatus. Overall study: This sample comes from healthy Belgian adults, under 10 CMV seropositive, around 26 seronegative.

V was pared by 0 bases and J by 2 bases, with 9 bases between. In germline, CDR1 is SGHNT, CDR2 YYREEE (reference sequence). The CDR3 sequence is 15 residues long. General study findings and limits: Suggested: most of the CMV-linked TCR signature lies in CD4+ memory cells.

In the study's own analysis: After removing out-of-frame reads, 2 million to 2.5 million distinct TCRbeta sequences remained. TCRdb's copy holds only in-frame clones and misses some; the assay was immunoSEQ multiplex PCR. The V and J calls and clone size come from that table; D and trimming were worked out from the DNA. In the table there are some 57,000 clones, more than 60% of which are singletons. Concerning this clone itself: Its cognate antigen is unknown.

Single viable CD3+CD4+CD8-CD45RO+ cells were sorted as the memory CD4+ T cells. Specimen: memory CD4+ T cells from blood. V is TRBV5-4 and J is TRBJ1-5, with a tentative D call TRBD1 (6 bases). The clonotype comes from an adult in good health and CMV-seronegative. The CDR3 reads CASSLGGLGNQPQHF. In nucleotides, the CDR3 is TGTGCCAGCAGCTTGGGGGGGCTGGGCAATCAGCCCCAGCATTTT.